The rows below give T cell receptor beta chains drawn from one sample of a study of T cell responses to AZD1222 COVID-19 vaccine. Clones were read by immunoSEQ multiplex PCR, and TCRdb kept only the in-frame ones, dropping some. The profile covers 200,000 or so clones, with about nine tenths appearing a single time and 2.5% to 3% taken by the ten largest. Source: peripheral blood, taken on day 0 of MenACWY control vaccination. Every receptor here comes from an adult in good health. CDR3s include the opening cysteine and the closing phenylalanine or tryptophan. The D gene is left open where the match is weak. The size entry is marked missing in some rows and otherwise reads once, few, many or a size class.

j_call d_call v_call clone_size cdr3_aa cdr3_nt
TRBJ1-4 TRBD1 TRBV28 . CASSHGGTGTNEKLFF TGTGCCAGCAGTCACGGAGGGACAGGGACTAATGAAAAACTGTTTTTT
TRBJ2-6 . TRBV5-1 . CASSLGGTGANVLTF TGCGCCAGCAGCTTGGGGGGTACTGGGGCCAACGTCCTGACTTTC
TRBJ1-3 . TRBV30 few CAWNEGPASGNTIYF TGTGCCTGGAACGAGGGACCGGCCTCTGGAAACACCATATATTTT
TRBJ1-3 . TRBV10-1 . CASSEWCSGNTIYF TGCGCCAGCAGTGAGTGGTGCTCTGGAAACACCATATATTTT
TRBJ2-3 TRBD2 TRBV5-1 . CASSLRTSSTDTQYF TGCGCCAGCAGCTTGAGGACTAGCTCCACAGATACGCAGTATTTT
TRBJ1-5 . TRBV19 . CASSDTGVSNQPQHF TGTGCCAGTAGTGATACAGGCGTTAGCAATCAGCCCCAGCATTTT
TRBJ2-1 . TRBV3-1/TRBV3-2 . CASSQDGAANEQFF TGTGCCAGCAGCCAAGATGGTGCAGCAAATGAGCAGTTCTTC
TRBJ1-1 . TRBV28 . CASTPGPGRYTEAFF TGTGCCAGCACCCCGGGTCCAGGGAGGTATACTGAAGCTTTCTTT
TRBJ2-1 . TRBV28 . CASSFSVYNEQFF TGTGCCAGCAGTTTCTCTGTATACAATGAGCAGTTCTTC
TRBJ1-2 . TRBV4-2 once CASSHQSTGYTF TGTGCCAGCAGCCACCAAAGCACCGGCTACACCTTC
TRBJ1-2 . TRBV5-1 . CASSFSGQSGGYGYTF TGCGCCAGCAGCTTTAGTGGCCAAAGTGGGGGATATGGCTACACCTTC
TRBJ1-2 TRBD1 TRBV6-5 . CASWTGNYGYTF TGTGCCAGCTGGACAGGGAACTATGGCTACACCTTC
TRBJ2-7 TRBD2 TRBV3-1/TRBV3-2 . CASSQVTSGKYEQYF TGTGCCAGCAGCCAAGTCACTAGCGGGAAGTACGAGCAGTACTTC
TRBJ2-1 . TRBV7-3 . CASSPSGLYNEQFF TGTGCCAGCAGCCCTTCGGGGCTATACAATGAGCAGTTCTTC
TRBJ2-1 . TRBV29-1 . CSVVGRAPFF TGCAGCGTTGTAGGCAGGGCCCCGTTCTTC
TRBJ2-2 TRBD2 TRBV6-4 . CASSELAGGTGELFF TGTGCCAGCAGTGAACTAGCGGGGGGAACCGGGGAGCTGTTTTTT
TRBJ2-7 . TRBV6-5 . CASSPAQGREYEQYF TGTGCCAGCAGTCCCGCCCAGGGGCGCGAATACGAGCAGTACTTC
TRBJ1-5 . TRBV6-5 . CASSRGGDNQPQHF TGTGCCAGCAGTCGGGGGGGAGACAATCAGCCCCAGCATTTT
TRBJ1-2 TRBD1 TRBV7-3 . CASSLPTGDGYTF TGTGCCAGCAGCTTACCGACAGGGGATGGCTACACCTTC
TRBJ1-1 TRBD1 TRBV5-6 . CASSLGQGATEAFF TGTGCCAGCAGCTTGGGGCAGGGGGCCACTGAAGCTTTCTTT
TRBJ1-2 . TRBV6-6 . CATHKRPDGYTF TGTGCCACCCACAAGAGGCCGGATGGCTACACCTTC
TRBJ2-1 . TRBV27 . CASSSQSTGRYNEQFF TGTGCCAGCAGTTCCCAATCGACAGGGAGGTACAATGAGCAGTTCTTC
TRBJ2-5 . TRBV6-2/TRBV6-3 once CASSGGPWETQYF TGTGCCAGCAGTGGGGGGCCTTGGGAGACCCAGTACTTC
TRBJ1-2 . TRBV28 . CASSPTANWGSYGYTF TGTGCCAGCAGTCCGACAGCGAACTGGGGGTCCTATGGCTACACCTTC
TRBJ2-7 . TRBV24-1 . CATSDPTAYEQYF TGTGCCACCAGTGATCCCACAGCCTACGAGCAGTACTTC
TRBJ1-2 TRBD1 TRBV28 . CASSPTRGQGAYGYTF TGTGCCAGCAGCCCGACCCGGGGACAGGGGGCGTATGGCTACACCTTC
TRBJ2-7 TRBD2 TRBV24-1 . CATSDLGASGTFEQYF TGTGCCACCAGTGATTTGGGAGCTAGCGGGACTTTCGAGCAGTACTTC
TRBJ2-3 . TRBV6-5 . CASIKGRQFSDTQYF TGTGCCAGCATAAAGGGGCGCCAGTTCTCAGATACGCAGTATTTT
TRBJ1-1 . TRBV25-1 . CASTRGREAFF TGTGCCAGCACCAGGGGAAGGGAAGCTTTCTTT
TRBJ1-2 . TRBV28 . CASSLGMPTETYGYTF TGTGCCAGCAGTTTAGGGATGCCCACGGAGACTTATGGCTACACCTTC
TRBJ2-3 . TRBV12-3/TRBV12-4 . CASSAGPDTQYF TGTGCCAGCAGCGCGGGTCCAGATACGCAGTATTTT
TRBJ1-5 TRBD1 TRBV7-2 . CASSLDRGGNQPQHF TGTGCCAGCAGTCTCGACAGGGGAGGCAATCAGCCCCAGCATTTT
TRBJ2-3 . TRBV3-1/TRBV3-2 . CASSQEGTSDTQYF TGTGCCAGCAGCCAAGAGGGCACGTCAGATACGCAGTATTTT
TRBJ2-5 . TRBV28 once CASSPKLGQGYQETQYF TGTGCCAGCAGTCCTAAACTAGGGCAGGGGTACCAAGAGACCCAGTACTTC
TRBJ2-3 . TRBV11-2 . CASSLVSRDTQYF TGTGCCAGCAGCTTAGTTAGCAGGGATACGCAGTATTTT
TRBJ2-7 TRBD2 TRBV23-1 . CASSQSNASGRSCYEQYF TGCGCCAGCAGTCAATCTAACGCTAGCGGGAGGTCCTGCTACGAGCAGTACTTC
TRBJ1-4 TRBD1 TRBV27 . CASSLGQEWSEKLFF TGTGCCAGCAGTTTAGGACAGGAATGGAGTGAAAAACTGTTTTTT
TRBJ1-5 . TRBV5-6 . CASSLEGVQPQHF TGTGCCAGCAGCTTGGAAGGGGTGCAGCCCCAGCATTTT
TRBJ2-1 . TRBV18 . CASSGSGPSYNEQFF TGTGCCAGCTCAGGATCCGGACCCTCCTACAATGAGCAGTTCTTC
TRBJ2-1 TRBD2 TRBV2 . CASSEGVAGRSYNEQFF TGTGCCAGCAGTGAGGGAGTAGCGGGACGGTCCTACAATGAGCAGTTCTTC
TRBJ1-3 . TRBV25-1 . CASTSGPGNTIYF TGTGCCAGCACCTCAGGGCCCGGAAACACCATATATTTT
TRBJ2-7 . TRBV3-1/TRBV3-2 . CASSHSEKFGSEQYF TGTGCCAGCAGCCATAGTGAAAAGTTCGGGAGCGAGCAGTACTTC
TRBJ1-6 . TRBV28 once CASLTGSYNSPLHF TGTGCCAGCCTCACGGGCTCCTATAATTCACCCCTCCACTTT
TRBJ2-5 . TRBV7-8 . CASSLVGGGHQETQYF TGTGCCAGCAGCTTAGTGGGGGGGGGCCACCAAGAGACCCAGTACTTC
TRBJ2-1 . TRBV29-1 . CSVVSAASYNEQFF TGCAGCGTTGTTAGCGCTGCCTCCTACAATGAGCAGTTCTTC
TRBJ1-2 . TRBV4-2 . CASSQDAGAYANYGYTF TGTGCCAGCAGCCAAGATGCAGGGGCGTATGCTAACTATGGCTACACCTTC
TRBJ2-7 . TRBV30 . CAWSVRRSSYEQYF TGTGCCTGGAGTGTACGGCGAAGCTCCTACGAGCAGTACTTC
TRBJ2-7 . TRBV6-1 . CASSETPKPYEQYF TGTGCCAGCAGTGAAACGCCAAAACCCTACGAGCAGTACTTC
TRBJ2-2 . TRBV9 . CASSSGTLEAGELFF TGTGCCAGCAGCTCCGGGACATTAGAGGCCGGGGAGCTGTTTTTT
TRBJ2-1 TRBD1 TRBV7-9 . CASRSGGGSYNEQFF TGTGCCAGCAGATCAGGGGGCGGCTCCTACAATGAGCAGTTCTTC
TRBJ1-5 . TRBV6-5 . CASRTGSNQPQHF TGTGCCAGCAGGACCGGGAGCAATCAGCCCCAGCATTTT
TRBJ2-1 TRBD2 TRBV28 . CASSLWARSGTRLEQFF TGTGCCAGCAGTTTATGGGCCCGCAGCGGGACCCGCCTCGAGCAGTTCTTC
TRBJ2-5 . TRBV7-8 . CASSSRTTYQETQYF TGTGCCAGCAGCTCCCGGACAACGTACCAAGAGACCCAGTACTTC
TRBJ1-2 TRBD1 TRBV7-9 . CASSPGQGDYGYTF TGTGCCAGCAGCCCGGGACAGGGCGACTATGGCTACACCTTC
TRBJ2-2 . TRBV6-2/TRBV6-3 once CASSLNAGTGELFF TGTGCCAGCAGCTTAAACGCGGGGACCGGGGAGCTGTTTTTT
TRBJ2-3 . TRBV28 . CASSLLSDTQYF TGTGCCAGCAGTTTATTATCAGATACGCAGTATTTT
TRBJ1-1 . TRBV5-1 . CASSLVVLTQGEAFF TGCGCCAGCAGCCTTGTAGTCTTGACACAGGGTGAAGCTTTCTTT